This T cell receptor beta chain is from a study of control samples from healthy donors and cancer patients. Sequencing used immunoSEQ multiplex PCR; TCRdb keeps in-frame clones, though not all of them. Among 100,000 to 150,000 clones listed, roughly 86% were seen once. The germline V gene encodes CDR1 SGHKS and CDR2 YYEKEE (reference sequence). This CDR3 is built from 15 residues. The V and J ends lost 1 base and 1 base respectively, with 9 bases between them. Sequenced material: PBMCs. The source is a man aged 50-60 years with head and neck cancer. The chain uses TRBV5-5 and TRBJ1-5; D unresolved. CDR3: CASSLTRESNQPQHF. CDR3 nucleotide sequence: TGTGCCAGCAGCTTGACAAGGGAGAGCAATCAGCCCCAGCATTTT.